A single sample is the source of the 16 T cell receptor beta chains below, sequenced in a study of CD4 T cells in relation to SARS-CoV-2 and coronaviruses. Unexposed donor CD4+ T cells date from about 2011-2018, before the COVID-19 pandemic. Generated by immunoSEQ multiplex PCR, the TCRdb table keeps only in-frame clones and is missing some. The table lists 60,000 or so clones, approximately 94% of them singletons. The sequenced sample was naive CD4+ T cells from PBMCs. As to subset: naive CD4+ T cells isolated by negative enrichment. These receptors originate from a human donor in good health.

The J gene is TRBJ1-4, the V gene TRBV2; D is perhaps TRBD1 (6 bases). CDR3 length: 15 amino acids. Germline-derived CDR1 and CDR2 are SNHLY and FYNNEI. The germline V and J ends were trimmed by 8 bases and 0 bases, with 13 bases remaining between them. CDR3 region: CASAGTLATNEKLFF. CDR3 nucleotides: TGTGCCAGCGCCGGGACACTTGCAACTAATGAAAAACTGTTTTTT.

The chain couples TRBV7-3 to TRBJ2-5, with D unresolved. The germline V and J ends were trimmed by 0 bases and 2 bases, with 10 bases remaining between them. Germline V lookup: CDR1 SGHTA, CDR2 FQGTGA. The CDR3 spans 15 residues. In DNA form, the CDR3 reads TGTGCCAGCAGCTTAACCGGCAGTAATCAAGAGACCCAGTACTTC. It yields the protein CASSLTGSNQETQYF.

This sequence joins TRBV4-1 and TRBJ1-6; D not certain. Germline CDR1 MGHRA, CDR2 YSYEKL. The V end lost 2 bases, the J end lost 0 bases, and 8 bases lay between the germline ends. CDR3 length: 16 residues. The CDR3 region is CASSQQESSYNSPLHF. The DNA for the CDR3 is TGCGCCAGCAGCCAACAGGAGAGCTCCTATAATTCACCCCTCCACTTT.

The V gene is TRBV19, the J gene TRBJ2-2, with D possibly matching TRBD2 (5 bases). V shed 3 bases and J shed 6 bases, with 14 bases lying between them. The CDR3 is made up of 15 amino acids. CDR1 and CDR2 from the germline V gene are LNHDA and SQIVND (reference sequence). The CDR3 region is CASSMRLQEAGELFF. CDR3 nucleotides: TGTGCCAGTAGTATGAGGCTCCAGGAGGCCGGGGAGCTGTTTTTT.

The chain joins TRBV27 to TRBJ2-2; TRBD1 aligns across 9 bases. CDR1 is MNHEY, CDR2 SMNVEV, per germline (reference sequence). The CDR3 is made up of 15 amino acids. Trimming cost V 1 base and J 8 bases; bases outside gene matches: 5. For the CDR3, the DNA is TGTGCCAGCAGTTTATTGGACAGGGGTGCTGGGGAGCTGTTTTTT. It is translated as CASSLLDRGAGELFF.

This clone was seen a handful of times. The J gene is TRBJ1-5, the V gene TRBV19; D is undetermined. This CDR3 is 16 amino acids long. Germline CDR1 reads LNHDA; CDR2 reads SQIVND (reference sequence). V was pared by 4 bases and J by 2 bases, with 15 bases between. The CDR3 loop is CASSTGSLVGNQPQHF. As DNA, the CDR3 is TGTGCCAGTAGTACGGGAAGTCTGGTTGGCAATCAGCCCCAGCATTTT. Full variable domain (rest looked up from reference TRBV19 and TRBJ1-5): DGGITQSPKYLFRKEGQNVTLSCEQNLNHDAMYWYRQDPGQGLRLIYYSQIVNDFQKGDIAEGYSVSREKKESFPLTVTSAQKNPTAFYLCASSTGSLVGNQPQHFGDGTRLSIL.

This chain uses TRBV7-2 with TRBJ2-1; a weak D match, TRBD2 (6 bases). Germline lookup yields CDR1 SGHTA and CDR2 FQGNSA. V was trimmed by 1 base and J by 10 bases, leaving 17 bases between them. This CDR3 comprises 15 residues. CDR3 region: CASSLVEFGGAEQFF. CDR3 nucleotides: TGTGCCAGCAGCTTAGTCGAGTTTGGCGGGGCGGAGCAGTTCTTC.

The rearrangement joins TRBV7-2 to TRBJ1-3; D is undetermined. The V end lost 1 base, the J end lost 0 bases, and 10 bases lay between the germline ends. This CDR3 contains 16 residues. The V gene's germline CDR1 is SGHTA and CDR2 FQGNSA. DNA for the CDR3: TGTGCCAGCAGCTTAGTAGAGCTTTTCTCTGGAAACACCATATATTTT. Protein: CASSLVELFSGNTIYF.

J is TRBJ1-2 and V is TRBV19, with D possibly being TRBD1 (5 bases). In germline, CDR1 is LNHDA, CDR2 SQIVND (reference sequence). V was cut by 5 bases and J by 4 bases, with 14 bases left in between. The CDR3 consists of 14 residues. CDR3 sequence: CASSLTDSFYGYTF. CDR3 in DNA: TGTGCCAGTAGTCTCACTGACAGCTTCTATGGCTACACCTTC.

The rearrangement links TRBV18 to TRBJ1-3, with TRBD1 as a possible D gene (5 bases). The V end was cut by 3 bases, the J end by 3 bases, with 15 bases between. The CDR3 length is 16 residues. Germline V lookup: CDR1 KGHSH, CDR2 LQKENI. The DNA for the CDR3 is TGTGCCAGCTCACCTTCAGAGGGGAGTAGTGGAAACACCATATATTTT. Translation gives CASSPSEGSSGNTIYF. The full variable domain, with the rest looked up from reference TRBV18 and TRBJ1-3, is NAGVMQNPRHLVRRRGQEARLRCSPMKGHSHVYWYRQLPEEGLKFMVYLQKENIIDESGMPKERFSAEFPKEGPSILRIQQVVRGDSAAYFCASSPSEGSSGNTIYFGEGSWLTVV.

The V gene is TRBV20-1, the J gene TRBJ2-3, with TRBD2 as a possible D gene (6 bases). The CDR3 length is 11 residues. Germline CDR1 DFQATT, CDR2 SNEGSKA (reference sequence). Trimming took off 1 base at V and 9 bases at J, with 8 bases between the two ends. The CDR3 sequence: CSARASGTQYF. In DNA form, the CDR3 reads TGCAGTGCTAGAGCGAGCGGGACGCAGTATTTT.

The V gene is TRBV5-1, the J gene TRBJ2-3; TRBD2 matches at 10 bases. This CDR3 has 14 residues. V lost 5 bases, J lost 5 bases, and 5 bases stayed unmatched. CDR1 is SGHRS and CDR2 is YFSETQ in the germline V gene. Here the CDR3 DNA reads TGCGCCAGCAGTTCCGGACTAGCGGAAGATACGCAGTATTTT. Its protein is CASSSGLAEDTQYF.

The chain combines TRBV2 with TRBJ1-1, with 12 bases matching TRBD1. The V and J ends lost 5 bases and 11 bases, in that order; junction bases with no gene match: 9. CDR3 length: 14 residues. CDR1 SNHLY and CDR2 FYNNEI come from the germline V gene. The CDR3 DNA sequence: TGTGCCAGCAGTCGAGGGACAGGGGGCGCGATGGCTTTCTTT. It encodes CASSRGTGGAMAFF.

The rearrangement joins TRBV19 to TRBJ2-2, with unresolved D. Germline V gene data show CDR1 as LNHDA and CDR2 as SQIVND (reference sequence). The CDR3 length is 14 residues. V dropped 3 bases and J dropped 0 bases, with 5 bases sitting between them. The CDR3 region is CASSIVANTGELFF. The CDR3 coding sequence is TGTGCCAGTAGTATTGTCGCGAACACCGGGGAGCTGTTTTTT.

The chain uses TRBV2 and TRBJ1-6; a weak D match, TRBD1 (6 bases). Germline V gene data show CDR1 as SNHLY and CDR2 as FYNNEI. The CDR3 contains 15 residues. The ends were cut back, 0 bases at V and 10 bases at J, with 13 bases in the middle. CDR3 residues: CASSEALGQGSPLHF. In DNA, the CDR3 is TGTGCCAGCAGTGAAGCTTTAGGCCAGGGGTCACCCCTCCACTTT.

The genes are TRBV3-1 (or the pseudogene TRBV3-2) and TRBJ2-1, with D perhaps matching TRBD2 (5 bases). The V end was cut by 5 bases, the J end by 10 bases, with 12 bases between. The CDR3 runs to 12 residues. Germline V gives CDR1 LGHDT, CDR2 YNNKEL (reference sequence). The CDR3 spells CASSTSRGEQFF. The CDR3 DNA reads TGTGCCAGCAGCACCTCTCGGGGAGAGCAGTTCTTC.